These T cell receptor beta chains were read from a single sample in a study of CD8+ T cells in alopecia areata. The table came from immunoSEQ multiplex PCR; TCRdb's copy has only in-frame clones and leaves some out. The sample yields roughly 100,000 clones, roughly half seen once. Sequenced material: CD4+ T cells sorted from blood. These receptors originate from a human donor in good health. Both conserved end residues are part of each CDR3. Each record gives: D gene, V gene, clone size, J gene, CDR3 protein, CDR3 DNA. D genes are given only for firm matches. Size is omitted from some rows. Given values are once, few, many or a class for expanded clones.

d_call: -; v_call: TRBV9; clone_size: -; j_call: TRBJ2-7; cdr3_aa: CASSPRAGEQYF; cdr3_nt: TGTGCCAGCAGCCCCCGGGCAGGGGAGCAGTACTTC
d_call: -; v_call: TRBV30; clone_size: few; j_call: TRBJ1-4; cdr3_aa: CAWAQAGGEKLFF; cdr3_nt: TGTGCCTGGGCTCAGGCCGGGGGTGAAAAACTGTTTTTT
d_call: -; v_call: TRBV10-3; clone_size: medium-sized; j_call: TRBJ2-3; cdr3_aa: CAISERRSTDTQYF; cdr3_nt: TGTGCCATCAGTGAGCGGAGAAGCACAGATACGCAGTATTTT
d_call: -; v_call: TRBV21-1; clone_size: -; j_call: TRBJ2-5; cdr3_aa: CASSPRGFQETQYF; cdr3_nt: TGTGCCAGCAGCCCTAGGGGTTTCCAAGAGACCCAGTACTTC
d_call: -; v_call: TRBV30; clone_size: -; j_call: TRBJ1-6; cdr3_aa: CAWSMGSSYNSPLHF; cdr3_nt: TGTGCCTGGAGTATGGGGAGCTCCTATAATTCACCCCTCCACTTT
d_call: TRBD1; v_call: TRBV25-1; clone_size: -; j_call: TRBJ1-2; cdr3_aa: CASSQRFLQGRGFYGYTF; cdr3_nt: TGTGCCAGCAGTCAAAGATTCTTACAGGGGAGGGGTTTCTATGGCTACACCTTC
d_call: TRBD1; v_call: TRBV7-9; clone_size: few; j_call: TRBJ1-1; cdr3_aa: CASSLWTGGADTEAFF; cdr3_nt: TGTGCCAGCAGCTTATGGACAGGGGGCGCGGACACTGAAGCTTTCTTT
d_call: TRBD2; v_call: TRBV6-6; clone_size: once; j_call: TRBJ2-7; cdr3_aa: CASRYSGDGQYF; cdr3_nt: TGTGCCAGCAGGTACAGCGGGGACGGGCAGTACTTC
d_call: TRBD1; v_call: TRBV5-1; clone_size: -; j_call: TRBJ2-3; cdr3_aa: CASTDRGLPADTQYF; cdr3_nt: TGCGCCAGCACCGACAGGGGACTTCCTGCAGATACGCAGTATTTT
d_call: TRBD1; v_call: TRBV6-6; clone_size: -; j_call: TRBJ2-7; cdr3_aa: CASSYSTGGPYEQYF; cdr3_nt: TGTGCCAGCAGTTACTCGACAGGGGGGCCCTACGAGCAGTACTTC
d_call: -; v_call: TRBV29-1; clone_size: -; j_call: TRBJ1-1; cdr3_aa: CSVQQVQTEAFF; cdr3_nt: TGCAGCGTCCAACAGGTTCAGACTGAAGCTTTCTTT